A selection of T cell receptor beta chains follows, all from one sample in a study of cytomegalovirus exposure and HLA in healthy donors. Assay used: immunoSEQ multiplex PCR; TCRdb lists only in-frame clones, some missing. The data hold 80,000 to 100,000 clones, with roughly 70% observed a single time. Sequencing used PBMCs. The receptors were sampled from a woman younger than 30 in good health and CMV-seropositive. The CDR3 runs from the conserved cysteine through the conserved F or W. The D gene is left open where the match is weak. Clone sizes are given selectively: once, few, many, or a class where the clone is expanded.

abundance	d_gene	v_gene	j_gene	CDR3nt	CDR3aa
.	.	TRBV27	TRBJ2-7	TGTGCCAGCAGTCTAAGCCTGATAATGAGCTCCTACGAGCAGTACTTC	CASSLSLIMSSYEQYF
.	TRBD1	TRBV27	TRBJ2-7	TGTGCCAGCAGTCGCCAAGCCCTGGACAGGACCTACGAGCAGTACTTC	CASSRQALDRTYEQYF
.	TRBD2	TRBV10-3	TRBJ2-7	TGTGCCATCAGAGAAAGCGGGGGGTCCTCCTACGAGCAGTACTTC	CAIRESGGSSYEQYF
.	TRBD1	TRBV11-2	TRBJ2-7	TGTGCCAGCAGCTTAGACGGGACAGGGAGTACCGAGCAGTACTTC	CASSLDGTGSTEQYF
.	.	TRBV30	TRBJ2-7	TGTGCCTGGGAACTAGCCCTATCCTACGAGCAGTACTTC	CAWELALSYEQYF
few	TRBD1	TRBV27	TRBJ1-3	TGTGCCAGCAGTTTCTCCGGGACAGGGGGCTGGAACACCATATATTTT	CASSFSGTGGWNTIYF
.	TRBD1	TRBV5-1	TRBJ1-4	TGCGCCAGCAGCTTGGCCCCAGGGGGTCAGGAAAAACTGTTTTTT	CASSLAPGGQEKLFF
.	.	TRBV4-3	TRBJ2-7	TGCGCCAGCAGCCAAGGCCTTGCGTACGAGCAGTACTTC	CASSQGLAYEQYF
.	TRBD1	TRBV6-1	TRBJ1-5	TGTGCCAGCAGTGCCCTTGACAGGGGAGGGGTTCAGCCCCAGCATTTT	CASSALDRGGVQPQHF
few	.	TRBV6-5	TRBJ2-7	TGTGCCAGCAGTTACTCGGGCCCTAGCTACCCCTACGAGCAGTACTTC	CASSYSGPSYPYEQYF
large	.	TRBV6-5	TRBJ2-1	TGTGCCAGCAGTCTTGGGACACCCAGGGATGAGCAGTTCTTC	CASSLGTPRDEQFF
.	TRBD1	TRBV6-1	TRBJ2-7	TGTGCCACACTCCTAGGGACAGGTAACCCCTACGAGCAGTACTTC	CATLLGTGNPYEQYF
.	TRBD2	TRBV29-1	TRBJ2-4	TGCAGCGCCTCCGGGGGGGAGAAAAACATTCAGTACTTC	CSASGGEKNIQYF
.	TRBD2	TRBV5-4	TRBJ2-3	TGTGCCAGCAGCTTTAGCGGGGGATACACAGATACGCAGTATTTT	CASSFSGGYTDTQYF
.	TRBD1	TRBV19	TRBJ2-7	TGTGCCAGTAGTAGAGGACAGGGCTTCTTCTACGAGCAGTACTTC	CASSRGQGFFYEQYF
.	TRBD1	TRBV19	TRBJ1-1	TGTGCCAGTAGTATCCCGACAGGGGGCTTGGACACTGAAGCTTTCTTT	CASSIPTGGLDTEAFF
.	TRBD2	TRBV2	TRBJ2-1	TGTGCCAGCAGTGGACGGACTAGCGGGACAGATGAGCAGTTCTTC	CASSGRTSGTDEQFF